Listed below are T cell receptor beta chains from one sample, sequenced in a study of blood T cell repertoires in COVID-19. Clones were read by immunoSEQ multiplex PCR, and TCRdb kept only the in-frame ones, dropping some. The table has roughly 230,000 clones, 80% to 85% seen once. Specimen: PBMCs or T cells enriched from blood (not recorded which). The receptors stem from a man aged 45 to 65 who had recovered from COVID-19. Each CDR3 is given with its conserved first and last residue. D genes are given only for firm matches. Rows give clone size only sometimes, using once, few, many, or a class for an expanded clone.

clone_size: -; d_call: TRBD1; j_call: TRBJ1-2; v_call: TRBV7-2; cdr3_nt: TGTGCCAGCAGCCTCATCGGACAGGGGAACTATGGCTACACCTTC; cdr3_aa: CASSLIGQGNYGYTF
clone_size: -; d_call: -; j_call: TRBJ2-7; v_call: TRBV12-3/TRBV12-4; cdr3_nt: TGTGCCAGCAGTTTCAGACGGAGCGAGCAGTACTTC; cdr3_aa: CASSFRRSEQYF
clone_size: -; d_call: -; j_call: TRBJ2-2; v_call: TRBV5-1; cdr3_nt: TGCGCCAGCAGCTTGGACAGGTGGAACACCGGGGAGCTGTTTTTT; cdr3_aa: CASSLDRWNTGELFF
clone_size: -; d_call: -; j_call: TRBJ1-2; v_call: TRBV5-4; cdr3_nt: TGTGCCAGCAGCCCGATAGACAGGAGGAACTATGGCTACACCTTC; cdr3_aa: CASSPIDRRNYGYTF
clone_size: -; d_call: -; j_call: TRBJ2-7; v_call: TRBV11-3; cdr3_nt: TGTGCCAGCCGGGGACTGGCCTACGAGCAGTACTTC; cdr3_aa: CASRGLAYEQYF
clone_size: -; d_call: -; j_call: TRBJ1-2; v_call: TRBV28; cdr3_nt: TGTGCCAGCCGAACTCCCGCCGGACAGATCTATGGCTACACCTTC; cdr3_aa: CASRTPAGQIYGYTF
clone_size: few; d_call: TRBD1; j_call: TRBJ2-7; v_call: TRBV5-1; cdr3_nt: TGCGCCAGCAGCCCGGACAGGGTAGACGAGCAGTACTTC; cdr3_aa: CASSPDRVDEQYF
clone_size: -; d_call: -; j_call: TRBJ1-2; v_call: TRBV5-1; cdr3_nt: TGCGCCAGCAGCAATGGGGTGCCCGGGGGGGGCTACACCTTC; cdr3_aa: CASSNGVPGGGYTF
clone_size: -; d_call: TRBD1; j_call: TRBJ1-1; v_call: TRBV5-1; cdr3_nt: TGCGCCAGCAGCTTGGTGGGACAGGGGGCTGAAGCTTTCTTT; cdr3_aa: CASSLVGQGAEAFF
clone_size: many; d_call: -; j_call: TRBJ1-5; v_call: TRBV18; cdr3_nt: TGTGCCAGCTCACCAGGGGAGGGTCAGCCCCAGCATTTT; cdr3_aa: CASSPGEGQPQHF
clone_size: once; d_call: TRBD1; j_call: TRBJ2-4; v_call: TRBV11-3; cdr3_nt: TGTGCCAGCAGCCAAGGGGGCCCCCGGTCCAAAAACATTCAGTACTTC; cdr3_aa: CASSQGGPRSKNIQYF
clone_size: -; d_call: -; j_call: TRBJ1-2; v_call: TRBV2; cdr3_nt: TGTGCCAGCAGTGAACTTGAGACAGCATTCTTCGGCTACACCTTC; cdr3_aa: CASSELETAFFGYTF
clone_size: -; d_call: -; j_call: TRBJ1-2; v_call: TRBV5-6; cdr3_nt: TGTGCCAGCAGCTTGGGCAGGGAATACTATGGCTACACCTTC; cdr3_aa: CASSLGREYYGYTF
clone_size: -; d_call: -; j_call: TRBJ2-2; v_call: TRBV6-5; cdr3_nt: TGTGCCAGCAGTTACGGGGGGGCTGGCACCGGGGAGCTGTTTTTT; cdr3_aa: CASSYGGAGTGELFF
clone_size: -; d_call: TRBD1; j_call: TRBJ1-1; v_call: TRBV28; cdr3_nt: TGTGCCAGCAGACCAACAGGGGGCGTCTACACTGAAGCTTTCTTT; cdr3_aa: CASRPTGGVYTEAFF
clone_size: once; d_call: TRBD2; j_call: TRBJ2-3; v_call: TRBV4-1; cdr3_nt: TGCGCCAGCAGCCAGGTAGCGGGGACCCTTCGCACAGATACGCAGTATTTT; cdr3_aa: CASSQVAGTLRTDTQYF
clone_size: -; d_call: TRBD1; j_call: TRBJ1-5; v_call: TRBV7-8; cdr3_nt: TGTGCCAGCAGCCTCAACAGGGGGCGGGAGCCCCAGCATTTT; cdr3_aa: CASSLNRGREPQHF
clone_size: -; d_call: -; j_call: TRBJ2-3; v_call: TRBV19; cdr3_nt: TGTGCCAGTAGCAGGGGGGCAGATACGCAGTATTTT; cdr3_aa: CASSRGADTQYF
clone_size: -; d_call: -; j_call: TRBJ1-6; v_call: TRBV19; cdr3_nt: TGTGCCAGCCAACCCGGGACTGGGTATAATTCACCCCTCCACTTT; cdr3_aa: CASQPGTGYNSPLHF
clone_size: -; d_call: TRBD1; j_call: TRBJ1-1; v_call: TRBV7-8; cdr3_nt: TGTGCCAGCACGACAGGGGGCACGAACACTGAAGCTTTCTTT; cdr3_aa: CASTTGGTNTEAFF
clone_size: -; d_call: TRBD2; j_call: TRBJ2-7; v_call: TRBV11-3; cdr3_nt: TGTGCCAGCAGCTTAGGCGCCCCGGGACTAGGTCACGAGCAGTACTTC; cdr3_aa: CASSLGAPGLGHEQYF
clone_size: once; d_call: TRBD2; j_call: TRBJ2-1; v_call: TRBV27; cdr3_nt: TGTGCCAGCACCGCGGGAGGGCCGGAATACAATGAGCAGTTCTTC; cdr3_aa: CASTAGGPEYNEQFF
clone_size: -; d_call: TRBD2; j_call: TRBJ2-3; v_call: TRBV7-8; cdr3_nt: TGTGCCAGCAGCCGAGCGGGAGGGGGTACAGATACGCAGTATTTT; cdr3_aa: CASSRAGGGTDTQYF
clone_size: -; d_call: -; j_call: TRBJ2-5; v_call: TRBV10-3; cdr3_nt: TGTGCCATCAGTGGCGTAGGGGTCCAGGAGACCCAGTACTTC; cdr3_aa: CAISGVGVQETQYF
clone_size: few; d_call: TRBD1; j_call: TRBJ1-1; v_call: TRBV29-1; cdr3_nt: TGCAGCACGGACCAGGGGGGCATGAACACTGAAGCTTTCTTT; cdr3_aa: CSTDQGGMNTEAFF
clone_size: -; d_call: -; j_call: TRBJ1-1; v_call: TRBV5-6; cdr3_nt: TGTGCCAGCAGCTTGACGTCTCGGGTAGGTAACACTGAAGCTTTCTTT; cdr3_aa: CASSLTSRVGNTEAFF
clone_size: few; d_call: -; j_call: TRBJ2-2; v_call: TRBV6-2/TRBV6-3; cdr3_nt: TGTGCCAGCAGTTACGTGCCGCAGGGCGGGGAGCTGTTTTTT; cdr3_aa: CASSYVPQGGELFF
clone_size: once; d_call: -; j_call: TRBJ2-7; v_call: TRBV5-4; cdr3_nt: TGTGCCAGCAGCACGCGCCGGGACACCAGCTACGAGCAGTACTTC; cdr3_aa: CASSTRRDTSYEQYF
clone_size: -; d_call: -; j_call: TRBJ2-3; v_call: TRBV12-2; cdr3_nt: TGTGCAAGTCGCCCCCCGAGATGGTTTGGCACAGATACGCAGTATTTT; cdr3_aa: CASRPPRWFGTDTQYF
clone_size: -; d_call: -; j_call: TRBJ1-3; v_call: TRBV2; cdr3_nt: TGTGCCAGCAGTGATGAGGGTGACACCATATATTTT; cdr3_aa: CASSDEGDTIYF
clone_size: -; d_call: TRBD1; j_call: TRBJ1-4; v_call: TRBV27; cdr3_nt: TGTGCCAGCAGTCCCTGGACAGGGGGACCGAATGAAAAACTGTTTTTT; cdr3_aa: CASSPWTGGPNEKLFF
clone_size: -; d_call: -; j_call: TRBJ2-5; v_call: TRBV5-1; cdr3_nt: TGCGCCAGCAGCGAGCAAGAGACCCAGTACTTC; cdr3_aa: CASSEQETQYF
clone_size: -; d_call: -; j_call: TRBJ2-1; v_call: TRBV7-9; cdr3_nt: TGTGCCAGCAGCTTGGACAGAGCCTCCTACAATGAGCAGTTCTTC; cdr3_aa: CASSLDRASYNEQFF
clone_size: -; d_call: -; j_call: TRBJ1-4; v_call: TRBV6-1; cdr3_nt: TGTGCCAGCAGTGTAGCACTCGCGCGAACTAATGAAAAACTGTTTTTT; cdr3_aa: CASSVALARTNEKLFF
clone_size: -; d_call: TRBD2; j_call: TRBJ2-1; v_call: TRBV5-4; cdr3_nt: TGTGCCAGCAGCTTGATGAGCGGGGGAGGAAATGAGCAGTTCTTC; cdr3_aa: CASSLMSGGGNEQFF
clone_size: -; d_call: -; j_call: TRBJ2-1; v_call: TRBV2; cdr3_nt: TGTGCCAGCACGCGGGACCCAAATTGGTATGAGCAGTTCTTC; cdr3_aa: CASTRDPNWYEQFF